This is a list of T cell receptor beta chains from one sample in a study of regulatory T cells in long-lasting Graves disease. TCRdb recomputed calls from the multiplex PCR reads with MiXCR, one row per CDR3 protein. The sample yields more than 400,000 distinct CDR3 sequences, around 17% seen once. The data were also submitted as part of a second study, on T cells in Graves' hyperthyroidism and ophthalmopathy.

The material was peripheral blood mononuclear cells (PBMCs), obtained at new diagnosis, from a patient treated with antithyroid drugs. These receptors all come from a woman in her thirties with Graves disease. The CDR3 runs from the conserved cysteine through the conserved F or W.

J gene,V gene,CDR3 protein
TRBJ2-1,TRBV20-1,CSAIDPQTSGNEQFF
TRBJ1-4,TRBV6-1,CASSERTGVANEKLFF
TRBJ2-3,TRBV5-6,CASNLLRTSFSTDTQYF
TRBJ2-7,TRBV6-1,CASSPGQGLLAGSDEQYF
TRBJ1-5,TRBV18,CASSPSSGVQPQHF
TRBJ2-1,TRBV7-9,CASSSPRNEQFF
TRBJ2-5,TRBV9,CASSVEGTSETQYF
TRBJ2-7,TRBV2,CASSEKAGSYEQYF
TRBJ2-5,TRBV15,CATRAGGRPETQYF
TRBJ2-2,TRBV24-1,CATSTANTGGLFF
TRBJ1-5,TRBV6-1,CASRNRGKGNQPQHF
TRBJ1-4,TRBV9,CASRGTGPAPSSVRKDATNEKLFF
TRBJ2-1,TRBV19,CASSLNIAGGMHEQFF
TRBJ2-3,TRBV7-9,CASSSVHDTQYF
TRBJ2-1,TRBV19,CASSILGGLAYNEQFF
TRBJ1-5,TRBV2,CASGLSQPQHF
TRBJ1-1,TRBV29-1,CSVKTGQGEWNTEAFF
TRBJ1-1,TRBV7-9,CASIQSGGTEAFF
TRBJ2-3,TRBV3-1,CASSQGQGGTDTQYF
TRBJ2-7,TRBV20-1,CSARREGTYEQYF
TRBJ2-1,TRBV12-3/TRBV12-4,CASSRLAGGPGKYNEQFF
TRBJ1-2,TRBV30,CACPSPDYGYTF
TRBJ2-7,TRBV29-1,CSVLNGQGSLYEQYF
TRBJ1-5,TRBV7-2,CASSLEAVGGNQPQHF
TRBJ1-1,TRBV28,CASSLPRPGTGMNTEAFF
TRBJ1-2,TRBV18,CASSGTGESYGYTF
TRBJ2-6,TRBV7-9,CASRYQTAGGFWANVLTF
TRBJ2-7,TRBV27,CASSRTDGSYEQYF
TRBJ1-1,TRBV15,CATTNRDHDEAFF
TRBJ2-3,TRBV3-1,CASSEGLANTDTQYF
TRBJ2-3,TRBV5-1,CASSFGQPTDTQYF
TRBJ1-1,TRBV20-1,CSADRDRGLEAFF
TRBJ2-7,TRBV11-2,CASSLDQDRTYEQYF
TRBJ1-2,TRBV9,CASSERDRSNYGYTF
TRBJ1-1,TRBV20-1,CSARNGLNTEAFF
.,TRBV5-1,CASRPSGTSVNPGTQYF
TRBJ2-3,TRBV24-1,CATSDPQLASATDTQYF
TRBJ1-1,TRBV11-2,CASSLGLGTEAFF
TRBJ2-2,TRBV18,CASSSTSGNGELFF
TRBJ1-1,TRBV5-5,CASSVQGTEAFF
TRBJ1-1,TRBV20-1,CSARLQTPEGAFF
TRBJ1-5,TRBV27,CASSFGGNQPQHF
TRBJ2-2,TRBV20-1,CSADRVTGELFF
TRBJ1-2,TRBV24-1,CATSPGGRGDYGYTF
TRBJ2-4,TRBV5-1,CASSQTVRFAKNIQYF